This TCR beta chain was identified in a study of shared clonotypes between healthy human individuals. This CDR3 spans 17 amino acids. Trimming stripped 1 base from V and 0 bases from J, with 13 bases between. Germline-derived CDR1 and CDR2 are SGHAT and FQNNGV. The assay was immunoSEQ multiplex PCR, and TCRdb's table has in-frame clones only and misses some. The sample lists 1,400,000 or so clones, 98% occurring once. Sequencing was carried out using naive CD4+ T cells sorted from blood. As to subset: CD45RA+ positively selected. The TCR was taken from a man aged 25-40 years in good health. V is TRBV11-2 and J is TRBJ2-1; D is uncertain. The CDR3 nucleotides read TGTGCCAGCAGCTTAGGGAGACATTCGAGCTCCTACAATGAGCAGTTCTTC. This encodes CASSLGRHSSSYNEQFF.